This TCR beta chain appears in the sequencing data of a study of blood T cell repertoires in COVID-19. As for the study in general: Researchers got acute and convalescent COVID-19 samples from the United States, Italy and Spain. From T cells, B-cell-depleted T cells, or PBMCs came the material, which was cDNA or gDNA.

Study processing details: Estimation of nucleated cell counts was performed using reference gene primer amplification. Repertoires were generated with immunoSEQ multiplex PCR, while TCRdb's copy carries only in-frame clones and drops some. That table furnishes V, J and clone size, whereas the DNA furnished D and trimming. The sample contains 200,000 to 300,000 clones, around 86% of which appear only once. CDR3 size: 14 residues. Germline V gene data show CDR1 as LGHDT and CDR2 as YNNKEL (reference sequence). Trimming shortened V by 1 base and J by 7 bases, and 11 bases separated the two germline ends.

This chain joins TRBV3-1 (or the pseudogene TRBV3-2) and TRBJ1-5; D is undetermined. The specimen was peripheral blood. The TCR sequence derives from a woman aged 55-75 years who had recovered from COVID-19. CDR3 region: CASSQAGSEQPQHF. The CDR3, as DNA: TGTGCCAGCAGCCAAGCCGGGAGTGAGCAGCCCCAGCATTTT.